This is a list of T cell receptor beta chains from one sample in a study of T cells in Graves' hyperthyroidism and ophthalmopathy. TCRdb redid the calling of the multiplex PCR reads with MiXCR, one entry per CDR3 protein. The sample carries a few hundred thousand distinct CDR3 sequences, roughly 15% recorded once. Material for sequencing was blood. The receptors originated from a woman aged 18-29 years with Graves' hyperthyroidism. CDR3s include the opening cysteine and the closing phenylalanine or tryptophan. The D gene is left open where the match is weak. Size values are once, few and many counts, or a class for expanded clones, and some rows have none.

abundance: many; d_gene: NA; v_gene: TRBV5-1; j_gene: TRBJ1-1; CDR3aa: CASSPETGLGTEAFF; CDR3nt: TGCGCCAGCAGCCCCGAGACGGGGCTAGGCACTGAAGCTTTCTTT
abundance: NA; d_gene: TRBD2; v_gene: TRBV5-1; j_gene: TRBJ2-1; CDR3aa: CASSLRPGTSGNVDEQFF; CDR3nt: TGCGCCAGCAGCTTGCGTCCCGGGACTAGCGGGAATGTCGATGAGCAGTTCTTC
abundance: NA; d_gene: NA; v_gene: TRBV5-1; j_gene: TRBJ1-3; CDR3aa: CASSFGDRAGNTIYF; CDR3nt: TGCGCCAGCAGCTTCGGGGATAGGGCTGGAAACACCATATATTTT
abundance: NA; d_gene: TRBD2; v_gene: TRBV18; j_gene: TRBJ2-7; CDR3aa: CASSPPAGEVVDEQYF; CDR3nt: TGTGCCAGCTCACCACCGGCGGGGGAAGTTGTCGACGAGCAGTACTTC
abundance: many; d_gene: NA; v_gene: TRBV7-9; j_gene: TRBJ2-3; CDR3aa: CASSFVLRDTSTDTQYF; CDR3nt: TGTGCCAGCAGCTTTGTCCTCCGGGACACCAGCACAGATACGCAGTATTTT
abundance: many; d_gene: TRBD2; v_gene: TRBV13; j_gene: TRBJ2-1; CDR3aa: CASSVDGGSVHEQFF; CDR3nt: TGTGCCAGCAGCGTGGACGGCGGGAGCGTCCATGAGCAGTTCTTC
abundance: NA; d_gene: NA; v_gene: TRBV6-1; j_gene: TRBJ1-1; CDR3aa: CASSEESTGSTEAFF; CDR3nt: TGTGCCAGCAGTGAAGAATCGACAGGTTCCACTGAAGCTTTCTTT
abundance: NA; d_gene: NA; v_gene: TRBV7-8; j_gene: TRBJ2-2; CDR3aa: CASSLEGATNTGELFF; CDR3nt: TGTGCCAGCAGCTTAGAAGGGGCCACGAACACCGGGGAGCTGTTTTTT
abundance: many; d_gene: NA; v_gene: TRBV28; j_gene: TRBJ2-1; CDR3aa: CASSQLSYNEQFF; CDR3nt: TGTGCCAGCAGTCAGCTATCCTACAATGAGCAGTTCTTC
abundance: NA; d_gene: TRBD2; v_gene: TRBV5-1; j_gene: TRBJ2-6; CDR3aa: CASSLSSGRVAGANVLTF; CDR3nt: TGCGCCAGCAGCTTGTCTAGCGGGAGGGTGGCAGGGGCCAACGTCCTGACTTTC
abundance: few; d_gene: TRBD2; v_gene: TRBV7-9; j_gene: TRBJ2-2; CDR3aa: CASSLGGRKTGELFF; CDR3nt: TGTGCCAGCAGCTTAGGCGGGAGGAAGACCGGGGAGCTGTTTTTT
abundance: many; d_gene: NA; v_gene: TRBV6-2/TRBV6-3; j_gene: TRBJ1-1; CDR3aa: CASSYSAGVLNTEAFF; CDR3nt: TGTGCCAGCAGTTACTCGGCAGGGGTCCTAAACACTGAAGCTTTCTTT
abundance: few; d_gene: TRBD1; v_gene: TRBV6-2/TRBV6-3; j_gene: TRBJ2-4; CDR3aa: CASSYLMTGLAKNIQYF; CDR3nt: TGTGCCAGCAGTTACCTAATGACAGGGCTAGCCAAAAACATTCAGTACTTC
abundance: many; d_gene: TRBD1; v_gene: TRBV6-1; j_gene: TRBJ2-7; CDR3aa: CASSRGWTYEQYF; CDR3nt: TGTGCCAGCAGCAGGGGGTGGACCTACGAGCAGTACTTC
abundance: NA; d_gene: NA; v_gene: TRBV12-3/TRBV12-4; j_gene: TRBJ2-7; CDR3aa: CASSFTRAYEQYF; CDR3nt: TGTGCCAGCAGTTTTACTAGGGCCTACGAGCAGTACTTC
abundance: many; d_gene: TRBD1; v_gene: TRBV7-9; j_gene: TRBJ2-1; CDR3aa: CASSFRDRGNEQFF; CDR3nt: TGTGCCAGCAGCTTCCGGGACAGGGGTAATGAGCAGTTCTTC
abundance: many; d_gene: TRBD2; v_gene: TRBV29-1; j_gene: TRBJ2-5; CDR3aa: CSVEVELAGETQYF; CDR3nt: TGCAGCGTTGAAGTAGAGCTAGCGGGAGAGACCCAGTACTTC
abundance: many; d_gene: TRBD2; v_gene: TRBV6-4; j_gene: TRBJ2-1; CDR3aa: CASSESTSGSYNEQFF; CDR3nt: TGTGCCAGCAGTGAGTCCACTAGCGGCTCCTACAATGAGCAGTTCTTC
abundance: NA; d_gene: TRBD1; v_gene: TRBV30; j_gene: TRBJ1-2; CDR3aa: CAWTTWDRGLSYGYTF; CDR3nt: TGTGCCTGGACCACCTGGGACAGGGGGCTGAGCTATGGCTACACCTTC
abundance: many; d_gene: NA; v_gene: TRBV3-1; j_gene: TRBJ1-1; CDR3aa: CASSQDGQSYAFF; CDR3nt: TGTGCCAGCAGCCAAGATGGACAGTCATACGCTTTCTTT
abundance: many; d_gene: NA; v_gene: TRBV7-3; j_gene: TRBJ2-7; CDR3aa: CASTISGLREQYF; CDR3nt: TGTGCCAGCACCATATCGGGGCTTCGCGAGCAGTACTTC
abundance: many; d_gene: NA; v_gene: TRBV6-1; j_gene: TRBJ1-5; CDR3aa: CASSSGRSSASQPQHF; CDR3nt: TGTGCCAGCAGCTCTGGACGGTCATCGGCAAGCCAGCCCCAGCATTTT
abundance: many; d_gene: NA; v_gene: TRBV5-1; j_gene: TRBJ1-1; CDR3aa: CASSFREDTEAFF; CDR3nt: TGCGCCAGCAGCTTCAGGGAAGACACTGAAGCTTTCTTT
abundance: NA; d_gene: TRBD2; v_gene: TRBV9; j_gene: TRBJ2-1; CDR3aa: CASSVGGSGSHEQFF; CDR3nt: TGTGCCAGCAGCGTAGGAGGTAGCGGGAGTCATGAGCAGTTCTTC
abundance: many; d_gene: NA; v_gene: TRBV18; j_gene: TRBJ2-1; CDR3aa: CASSPGGASYNEQFF; CDR3nt: TGTGCCAGCTCACCAGGGGGGGCCTCCTACAATGAGCAGTTCTTC
abundance: few; d_gene: TRBD2; v_gene: TRBV6-5; j_gene: TRBJ2-5; CDR3aa: CASSYYSSGSEETQYF; CDR3nt: TGTGCCAGCAGTTACTATTCTAGCGGGAGCGAGGAGACCCAGTACTTC
abundance: many; d_gene: NA; v_gene: TRBV11-2; j_gene: TRBJ2-3; CDR3aa: CASKSVEGPDTQYF; CDR3nt: TGTGCCAGCAAATCGGTGGAGGGTCCAGATACGCAGTATTTT
abundance: many; d_gene: NA; v_gene: TRBV24-1; j_gene: TRBJ2-5; CDR3aa: CATSAPEETQYF; CDR3nt: TGTGCCACCAGTGCCCCGGAGGAGACCCAGTACTTC
abundance: NA; d_gene: NA; v_gene: TRBV6-1; j_gene: TRBJ2-2; CDR3aa: CASTGARTGELFF; CDR3nt: TGTGCCAGCACGGGGGCCAGAACCGGGGAGCTGTTTTTT
abundance: NA; d_gene: NA; v_gene: TRBV6-1; j_gene: TRBJ1-5; CDR3aa: CASSEDWGGFQPQHF; CDR3nt: TGTGCCAGCAGTGAAGATTGGGGGGGATTTCAGCCCCAGCATTTT
abundance: NA; d_gene: NA; v_gene: TRBV5-4; j_gene: TRBJ1-5; CDR3aa: CASSPRPNQPQHF; CDR3nt: TGTGCCAGCAGCCCGCGACCCAATCAGCCCCAGCATTTT
abundance: few; d_gene: NA; v_gene: TRBV5-6; j_gene: TRBJ1-1; CDR3aa: CASSPTMDNTEAFF; CDR3nt: TGTGCCAGCAGCCCAACCATGGATAACACTGAAGCTTTCTTT
abundance: few; d_gene: NA; v_gene: TRBV7-2; j_gene: TRBJ1-6; CDR3aa: CASSLTSGSPLHF; CDR3nt: TGTGCCAGCAGCCTCACCTCCGGGTCACCCCTCCACTTT
abundance: few; d_gene: TRBD2; v_gene: TRBV9; j_gene: TRBJ2-1; CDR3aa: CASSDLAGGDLGEQFF; CDR3nt: TGTGCCAGCAGCGATCTAGCGGGAGGGGACCTTGGTGAGCAGTTCTTC
abundance: few; d_gene: TRBD1; v_gene: TRBV2; j_gene: TRBJ1-2; CDR3aa: CASSEDRGGYTF; CDR3nt: TGTGCCAGCAGTGAGGACAGGGGGGGCTACACCTTC
abundance: many; d_gene: NA; v_gene: TRBV9; j_gene: TRBJ1-2; CDR3aa: CASSGHEGGEDYGYTF; CDR3nt: TGTGCCAGCAGCGGCCATGAGGGGGGGGAGGACTATGGCTACACCTTC
abundance: many; d_gene: TRBD2; v_gene: TRBV7-2; j_gene: TRBJ2-2; CDR3aa: CASSLVERDGGELFF; CDR3nt: TGTGCCAGCAGCTTAGTGGAGCGGGATGGCGGGGAGCTGTTTTTT
abundance: many; d_gene: TRBD2; v_gene: TRBV6-1; j_gene: TRBJ2-3; CDR3aa: CASSSYGGRAGDTQYF; CDR3nt: TGTGCCAGCAGTTCCTATGGAGGGAGGGCCGGGGATACGCAGTATTTT
abundance: many; d_gene: NA; v_gene: TRBV6-5; j_gene: TRBJ2-3; CDR3aa: CASSYTRQRGSSTDTQYF; CDR3nt: TGTGCCAGCAGTTACACGCGACAACGGGGATCGAGCACAGATACGCAGTATTTT
abundance: many; d_gene: NA; v_gene: TRBV5-6; j_gene: TRBJ1-1; CDR3aa: CASSEVTGSNTEAFF; CDR3nt: TGTGCCAGCAGCGAAGTAACAGGGTCGAACACTGAAGCTTTCTTT
abundance: many; d_gene: NA; v_gene: TRBV28; j_gene: TRBJ2-3; CDR3aa: CASSYDGVAAKPTDTQYF; CDR3nt: TGTGCCAGCAGTTACGACGGAGTAGCGGCTAAACCCACAGATACGCAGTATTTT
abundance: NA; d_gene: NA; v_gene: TRBV2; j_gene: TRBJ1-5; CDR3aa: CASRGTFNQPQHF; CDR3nt: TGTGCCAGCAGGGGGACCTTTAATCAGCCCCAGCATTTT
abundance: NA; d_gene: NA; v_gene: TRBV19; j_gene: TRBJ2-5; CDR3aa: CASSEQSLVQETQYF; CDR3nt: TGTGCCAGTAGCGAACAGAGCTTGGTCCAAGAGACCCAGTACTTC
abundance: many; d_gene: TRBD2; v_gene: TRBV28; j_gene: TRBJ2-7; CDR3aa: CASSSYWTSGPNDPHYEQYF; CDR3nt: TGTGCCAGCAGTTCCTATTGGACTAGCGGCCCTAACGACCCCCACTACGAGCAGTACTTC
abundance: many; d_gene: TRBD2; v_gene: TRBV28; j_gene: TRBJ2-1; CDR3aa: CASSAGLAGTDEQFF; CDR3nt: TGTGCCAGCAGTGCGGGACTAGCGGGAACGGATGAGCAGTTCTTC
abundance: many; d_gene: NA; v_gene: TRBV5-1; j_gene: TRBJ1-5; CDR3aa: CASSLDGDSNQPQHF; CDR3nt: TGCGCCAGCAGCTTGGATGGGGATAGCAATCAGCCCCAGCATTTT
abundance: few; d_gene: TRBD1; v_gene: TRBV28; j_gene: TRBJ1-2; CDR3aa: CASSLTQGAYGYTF; CDR3nt: TGTGCCAGCAGTCTCACGCAGGGGGCCTATGGCTACACCTTC
abundance: few; d_gene: TRBD1; v_gene: TRBV28; j_gene: TRBJ2-4; CDR3aa: CASSLRTGVENIQYF; CDR3nt: TGTGCCAGCAGTCTCCGGACAGGGGTTGAAAACATTCAGTACTTC
abundance: NA; d_gene: NA; v_gene: TRBV4-1; j_gene: TRBJ1-1; CDR3aa: CASSQDPGLGTEAFF; CDR3nt: TGCGCCAGCAGCCAAGATCCGGGTCTGGGCACTGAAGCTTTCTTT
abundance: many; d_gene: NA; v_gene: TRBV9; j_gene: TRBJ2-3; CDR3aa: CASSVAWGTDTQYF; CDR3nt: TGTGCCAGCAGCGTAGCTTGGGGTACAGATACGCAGTATTTT
abundance: NA; d_gene: TRBD2; v_gene: TRBV28; j_gene: TRBJ2-1; CDR3aa: CASSLGLAGGPVAYNEQFF; CDR3nt: TGTGCCAGCAGTTTAGGACTAGCGGGAGGGCCCGTCGCCTACAATGAGCAGTTCTTC